Below are 14 T cell receptor beta chains sequenced from a single sample in a study of identical twins. One entry per CDR3 protein, called by TCRdb with MiXCR from the 5' RACE reads. This sample yields a few hundred thousand distinct CDR3 sequences, of which approximately 9.6% are seen a single time; approximately 3% belongs to the top ten. These same records also appear under a second study, on yellow fever vaccine responses in identical twins.

The sequenced material came from PBMCs. The receptors come from a woman younger than 35 in good health.

This clonotype was counted between two and nine times. The chain employs TRBV5-1 and TRBJ2-1; 7 nucleotides match TRBD2. CDR1 SGHRS and CDR2 YFSETQ come from the germline V gene. The junction had 8 bases not matched to a gene; V was cut back by 4 bases and J by 1 base. This CDR3 spans 16 amino acids. The CDR3 loop reads CASSTPGTNSYNEQFF. The CDR3 nucleotides are TGCGCCAGCAGCACTCCCGGGACTAATTCCTACAATGAGCAGTTCTTC.

Ten or more counts support this clonotype. CDR3 sequence reads: CASSRDSYTGELFF. The CDR3 region has the DNA TGTGCCAGCAGTCGGGACAGTTACACCGGGGAGCTGTTTTTT. V is TRBV12-3 or TRBV12-4 and J is TRBJ2-2; TRBD1 matches 7 bases. This CDR3 spans 14 amino acids. V was pared by 5 bases and J by 3 bases, with 3 bases of the junction left unmatched.

This clonotype was detected only a few times. The rearrangement joins TRBV7-3 to TRBJ2-3; D is possibly TRBD2 (6 bases). Germline assignment: CDR1 SGHTA and CDR2 FQGTGA. Between the trimmed V and J ends, which lost 6 bases and 4 bases, there was a span of 17 bases. The CDR3 contains 15 residues. In nucleotides, the CDR3 is TGTGCCAGCAGTCACGAACTAGCTTCCCCAGATACGCAGTATTTT. It encodes CASSHELASPDTQYF.

This clonotype was counted only a few times. The chain is built from TRBV6-2 or TRBV6-3 and TRBJ2-5; 7 nucleotides line up with TRBD2. The CDR3 covers 19 residues. The V segment lost 8 bases and the J segment 1 base; nucleotides outside the gene matches: 22. CDR1 is MNHEY and CDR2 is SVGEGT in the germline V gene. This chain's CDR3 is CASHPLYTRRELSQETQYF. The DNA for the CDR3 is TGTGCCAGCCATCCCCTTTACACTCGGCGGGAGCTGAGCCAAGAGACCCAGTACTTC.

The V and J genes are TRBV7-2 and TRBJ2-7; possible D gene TRBD1, 5 bases. This CDR3 spans 15 amino acids. Trimming pared 5 bases from V and 2 bases from J, leaving 16 bases between. The germline V gene has CDR1 SGHTA and CDR2 FQGNSA. The DNA of the CDR3 is TGTGCCAGCAGCCACCGAAGGCAGGGAACCTACGAGCAGTACTTC. Residues: CASSHRRQGTYEQYF.

The CDR3 loop reads CSVEALGQGDTGELFF. The DNA for the CDR3 is TGCAGCGTTGAGGCCCTCGGACAGGGGGATACCGGGGAGCTGTTTTTT. This chain connects TRBV29-1 to TRBJ2-2, with 10 bases matching TRBD1. The V gene's germline CDR1 is SQVTM and CDR2 ANQGSEA. V was pared by 3 bases and J by 5 bases, with 9 bases of the junction left unmatched. The CDR3 contains 16 residues.

There are many counts of this clonotype. The chain couples TRBV5-1 to TRBJ2-7, with unresolved D. CDR1 SGHRS and CDR2 YFSETQ come from the germline V gene. The CDR3 length is 15 residues. V was cut by 3 bases and J by 0 bases, with 13 bases left in between. The CDR3 is CASSSGPSSSYEQYF. In DNA, the CDR3 is TGCGCCAGCAGCTCAGGACCTTCGAGCTCCTACGAGCAGTACTTC.

The table lists this clonotype with a few counts. The chain employs TRBV29-1 and TRBJ2-2, with 11 bases aligning to TRBD2. CDR1 and CDR2 (germline): SQVTM, ANQGSEA. The CDR3 sequence is 15 residues long. V gave up 6 bases and J gave up 6 bases; unmatched junction bases: 9. CDR3 nucleotides: TGCAGCGTGATAAATCTAGCGGGAGGCCCCGGGGAGCTGTTTTTT. Translated, it gives CSVINLAGGPGELFF.

This clonotype was detected many times. This sequence joins TRBV6-1 and TRBJ2-2; the match to TRBD2 covers 7 bases. Unmatched junction bases numbered 10, after V lost 10 bases and J lost 8 bases. There are 13 residues in the CDR3. Germline V gives CDR1 MNHNS, CDR2 SASEGT. Written as DNA, the CDR3 is TGTGCCACCCTCCGGGAGGTCAGTGGGGAGCTGTTTTTT. Residues: CATLREVSGELFF.

This clonotype was seen a handful of times. The chain employs TRBV11-2 and TRBJ2-3; tentatively, D is TRBD1 (6 bases). The germline gives CDR1 SGHAT, CDR2 FQNNGV. V was shortened by 5 bases and J by 13 bases, with 16 bases between the two germline ends. CDR3 length equals 12 residues. This CDR3 is CASSMGARTEYF. In DNA form, the CDR3 reads TGTGCCAGCAGCATGGGGGCTCGCACCGAGTATTTT.

This clonotype was found a few times. The rearrangement joins TRBV7-9 to TRBJ2-1; the D is unclear. The CDR3 sequence is 16 residues long. Per the germline V gene, CDR1 is SEHNR and CDR2 is FQNEAQ (reference sequence). Trimming pared 4 bases from V and 6 bases from J, leaving 19 bases between. The CDR3 loop reads CASSSGPAISFNEQFF. In DNA, the CDR3 is TGTGCCAGCAGCTCGGGCCCAGCCATCTCATTCAATGAGCAGTTCTTC.

This clonotype appeared a few times. This chain connects TRBV5-1 to TRBJ2-7; 13 bases align to TRBD2. Germline V lookup: CDR1 SGHRS, CDR2 YFSETQ. The CDR3 has 16 amino acids. V lost 4 bases to trimming and J lost 1 base; unmatched junction nucleotides: 5. The CDR3 loop is CASSLLAGGISYEQYF. DNA for the CDR3: TGCGCCAGCAGCCTACTAGCGGGGGGGATTTCCTACGAGCAGTACTTC.

The gene calls are TRBV28 and TRBJ2-2; no clear D gene. Germline CDR1 reads MDHEN; CDR2 reads SYDVKM. V was clipped by 6 bases and J by 7 bases, with 12 bases between them. CDR3 length equals 13 residues. CDR3 protein: CASSFRPGGELFF. CDR3 in DNA: TGTGCCAGCAGCTTTAGGCCTGGCGGGGAGCTGTTTTTT.

This chain joins TRBV18 and TRBJ2-5; D gene unclear. The CDR3 consists of 12 residues. Trimming removed 2 bases at V and 3 bases at J, with 4 bases between. CDR1 and CDR2 from the germline V gene are KGHSH and LQKENI. As DNA, the CDR3 is TGTGCCAGCTCACCAATAGAAGAGACCCAGTACTTC. It codes for CASSPIEETQYF.